These 6 T cell receptor beta chains were all obtained from the same sample, sequenced in a study of blood T cell repertoires in COVID-19. Profiling relied on immunoSEQ multiplex PCR, and the TCRdb table lists in-frame clones only, not all of them. The repertoire holds over 200,000 clones, with 84% as singletons. Sequencing was performed on peripheral blood. Receptors originate from a man in his forties or fifties who had recovered from COVID-19.

The chain links TRBV6-5 to TRBJ2-7, with D unclear. CDR3 size: 15 residues. Germline loops: CDR1 MNHEY, CDR2 SVGAGI. The V end lost 4 bases, the J end lost 4 bases, and 17 bases lay between the germline ends. The CDR3 region has the DNA TGTGCCAGCAGTTCGTTGGTTTCGGGTGGGTACGAGCAGTACTTC. Amino acid sequence: CASSSLVSGGYEQYF.

This clone was seen once. The chain links TRBV30 to TRBJ1-1, with 8 bases fitting TRBD1. This CDR3 region has 11 residues. Germline V gives CDR1 GTSNPN, CDR2 SVGIG (reference sequence). Trimming at V came to 8 bases and at J to 11 bases, leaving 10 bases not matched to a gene. CDR3 bases: TGTGCCGGAGGGACAGGTTCGTTGGCTTTCTTT. This encodes CAGGTGSLAFF. Variable domain in full (rest from reference TRBV30 and TRBJ1-1): SQTIHQWPATLVQPVGSPLSLECTVEGTSNPNLYWYRQAAGRGLQLLFYSVGIGQISSEVPQNLSASRPQDRQFILSSKKLLLSDSGFYLCAGGTGSLAFFGQGTRLTVV.

The DNA for the CDR3 is TGCGCCAGCAGCTTTAGATCAGGCTTATGGACTATCCACACCGGGGAGCTGTTTTTT. Translated, it gives CASSFRSGLWTIHTGELFF. The gene calls are TRBV5-1 and TRBJ2-2, with a tentative D call TRBD2 (6 bases). This CDR3 region has 19 residues. Per germline, CDR1 SGHRS and CDR2 YFSETQ. Deletions cut 2 bases from V and 3 bases from J, with 23 bases between.

The chain couples TRBV18 to TRBJ2-5; TRBD2 matches 7 bases. This CDR3 is built from 14 residues. V trimming: 4 bases; J trimming: 0 bases; junction bases outside the gene matches: 2. Germline CDR1 reads KGHSH; CDR2 reads LQKENI. The CDR3 nucleotides are TGTGCCAGCTCACAAAGCGGGAACCAAGAGACCCAGTACTTC. Encoded protein: CASSQSGNQETQYF.

As DNA, the CDR3 is TGTGCCAGCAGCCGCGACAGGAGTACCTACGAGCAGTACTTC. This encodes CASSRDRSTYEQYF. The chain uses TRBV7-2 and TRBJ2-7; TRBD1 might be the D (6 bases). CDR3 length: 14 residues. V was clipped by 5 bases and J by 2 bases, with 13 bases between them. CDR1 and CDR2 (germline): SGHTA, FQGNSA.

The chain has TRBV29-1 and TRBJ2-2, with 9 bases lining up with TRBD2. Losses at the gene ends were 6 bases for V and 4 bases for J; bases not matched to a gene: 12. Germline V lookup: CDR1 SQVTM, CDR2 ANQGSEA. The CDR3 contains 16 residues. The CDR3 bases are TGCAGCGTACGAACTCCGGGACTAGCTGGCACCGGGGAGCTGTTTTTT. This encodes CSVRTPGLAGTGELFF.